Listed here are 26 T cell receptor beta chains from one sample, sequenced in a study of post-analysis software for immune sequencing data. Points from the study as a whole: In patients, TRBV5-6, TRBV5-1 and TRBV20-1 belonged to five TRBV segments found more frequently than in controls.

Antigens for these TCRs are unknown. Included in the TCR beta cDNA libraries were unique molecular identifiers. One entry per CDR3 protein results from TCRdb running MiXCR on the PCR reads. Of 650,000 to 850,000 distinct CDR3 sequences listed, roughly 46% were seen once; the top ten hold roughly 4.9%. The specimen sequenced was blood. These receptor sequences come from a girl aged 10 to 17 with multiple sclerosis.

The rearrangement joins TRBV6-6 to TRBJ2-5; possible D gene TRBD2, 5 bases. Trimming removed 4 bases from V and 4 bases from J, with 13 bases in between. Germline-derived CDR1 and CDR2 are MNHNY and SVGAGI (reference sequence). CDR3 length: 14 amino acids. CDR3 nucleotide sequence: TGTGCCAGCAGTTCCCCCTTCCGGGGAGAGACCCAGTACTTC. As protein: CASSSPFRGETQYF.

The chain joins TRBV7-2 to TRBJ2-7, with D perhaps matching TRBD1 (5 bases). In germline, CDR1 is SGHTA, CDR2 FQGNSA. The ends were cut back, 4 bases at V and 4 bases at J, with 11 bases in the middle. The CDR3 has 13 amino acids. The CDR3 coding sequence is TGTGCCAGCAGCTACGAAAGGGGTTACGAGCAGTACTTC. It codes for CASSYERGYEQYF. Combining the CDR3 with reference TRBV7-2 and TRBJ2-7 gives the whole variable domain GAGVSQSPSNKVTEKGKDVELRCDPISGHTALYWYRQSLGQGLEFLIYFQGNSAPDKSGLPSDRFSAERTGGSVSTLTIQRTQQEDSAVYLCASSYERGYEQYFGPGTRLTVT.

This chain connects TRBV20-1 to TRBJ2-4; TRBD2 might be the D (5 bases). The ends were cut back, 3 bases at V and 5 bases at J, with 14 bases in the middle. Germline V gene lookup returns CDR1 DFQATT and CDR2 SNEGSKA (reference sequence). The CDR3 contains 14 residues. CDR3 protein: CSARFGSSQNIQYF. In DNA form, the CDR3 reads TGCAGTGCTAGGTTTGGGAGCAGCCAAAACATTCAGTACTTC.

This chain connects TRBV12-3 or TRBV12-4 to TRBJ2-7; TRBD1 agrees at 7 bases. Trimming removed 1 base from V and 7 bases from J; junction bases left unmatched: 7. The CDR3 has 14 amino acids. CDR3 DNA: TGTGCCAGCAGTTTAGGACAGGGTTTGGGTGAGCAGTACTTC. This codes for CASSLGQGLGEQYF.

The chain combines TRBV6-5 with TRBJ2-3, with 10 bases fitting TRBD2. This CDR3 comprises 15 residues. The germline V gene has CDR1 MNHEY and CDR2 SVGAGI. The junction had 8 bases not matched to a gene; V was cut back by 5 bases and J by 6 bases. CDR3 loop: CASSPAGTSDDTQYF. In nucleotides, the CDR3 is TGTGCCAGCAGTCCTGCCGGGACTAGCGACGATACGCAGTATTTT.

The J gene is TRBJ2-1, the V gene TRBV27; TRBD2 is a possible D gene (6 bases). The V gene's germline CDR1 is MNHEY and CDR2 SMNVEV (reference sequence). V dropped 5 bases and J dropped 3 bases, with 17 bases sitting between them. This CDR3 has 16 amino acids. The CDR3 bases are TGTGCCAGCAGTCCCCTCGGGGGTGAGGTCTACAATGAGCAGTTCTTC. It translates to CASSPLGGEVYNEQFF.

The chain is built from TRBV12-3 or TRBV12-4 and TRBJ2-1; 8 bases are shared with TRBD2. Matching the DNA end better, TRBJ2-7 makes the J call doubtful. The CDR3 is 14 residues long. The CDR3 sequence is CASSLSGGRFEQYF. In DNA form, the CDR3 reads TGTGCCAGCAGTTTAAGCGGCGGGAGGTTCGAGCAGTACTTC.

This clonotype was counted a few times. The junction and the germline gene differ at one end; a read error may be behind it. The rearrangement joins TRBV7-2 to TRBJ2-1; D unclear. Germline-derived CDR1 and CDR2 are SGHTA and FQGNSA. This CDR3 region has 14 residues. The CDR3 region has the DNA TGTGCCAGCAGCTTACCAGGACCAGGCAATGGGCAGTTCTTC. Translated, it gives CASSLPGPGNGQFF.

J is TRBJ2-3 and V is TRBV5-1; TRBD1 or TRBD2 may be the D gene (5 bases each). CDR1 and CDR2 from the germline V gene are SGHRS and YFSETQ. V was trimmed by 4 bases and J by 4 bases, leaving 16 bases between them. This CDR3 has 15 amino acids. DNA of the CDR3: TGCGCCAGCAGCCAAGGTTGGGGGTGGCCAGATACGCAGTATTTT. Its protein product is CASSQGWGWPDTQYF.

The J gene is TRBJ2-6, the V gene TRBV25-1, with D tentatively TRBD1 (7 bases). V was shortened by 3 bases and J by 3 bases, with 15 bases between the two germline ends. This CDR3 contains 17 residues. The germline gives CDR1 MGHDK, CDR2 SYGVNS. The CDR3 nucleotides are TGTGCCAGCAGTGACAGGGGGACTTCCCTTGGGGCCAACGTCCTGACTTTC. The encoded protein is CASSDRGTSLGANVLTF.

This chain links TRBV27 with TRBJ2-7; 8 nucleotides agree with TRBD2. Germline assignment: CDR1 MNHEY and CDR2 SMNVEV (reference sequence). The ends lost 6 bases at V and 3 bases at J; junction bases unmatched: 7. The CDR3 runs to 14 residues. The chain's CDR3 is CASRLAETFYEQYF. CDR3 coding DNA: TGTGCCAGCAGACTAGCGGAGACGTTCTACGAGCAGTACTTC.

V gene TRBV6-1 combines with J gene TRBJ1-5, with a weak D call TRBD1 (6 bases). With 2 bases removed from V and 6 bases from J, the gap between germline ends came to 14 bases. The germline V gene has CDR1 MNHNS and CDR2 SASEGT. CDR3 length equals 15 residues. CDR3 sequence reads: CASSELRQGSQPQHF. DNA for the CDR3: TGTGCCAGCAGTGAATTGCGGCAGGGGAGTCAGCCCCAGCATTTT.

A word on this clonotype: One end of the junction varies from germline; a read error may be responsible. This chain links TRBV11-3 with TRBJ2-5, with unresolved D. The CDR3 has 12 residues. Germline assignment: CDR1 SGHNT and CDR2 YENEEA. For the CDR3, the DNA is TGTGCCAGCGGCTTAAGCAGAGAGACCCAGTACTTC. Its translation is CASGLSRETQYF.

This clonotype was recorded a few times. Written as DNA, the CDR3 is TGCAGTGCTAGGTCCGAAAATGAAAAACTGTTTTTT. This codes for CSARSENEKLFF. The V gene is TRBV20-1, the J gene TRBJ1-4; no definite D call. This CDR3 contains 12 residues. Trimming shortened V by 3 bases and J by 5 bases, and 7 bases separated the two germline ends. In germline, CDR1 is DFQATT, CDR2 SNEGSKA (reference sequence).

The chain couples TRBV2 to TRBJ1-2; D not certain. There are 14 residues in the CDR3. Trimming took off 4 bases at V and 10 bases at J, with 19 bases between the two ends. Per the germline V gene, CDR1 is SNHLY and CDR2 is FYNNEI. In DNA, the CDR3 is TGTGCCAGCAGTGCCCCTAGATCAACTATGGACTACACCTTC. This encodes CASSAPRSTMDYTF.

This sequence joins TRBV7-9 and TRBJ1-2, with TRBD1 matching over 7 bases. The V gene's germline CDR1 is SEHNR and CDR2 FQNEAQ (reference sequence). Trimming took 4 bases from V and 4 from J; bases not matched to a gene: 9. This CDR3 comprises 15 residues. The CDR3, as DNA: TGTGCCAGCAGCTCCCCCCCGACAGGGTTCTATGGCTACACCTTC. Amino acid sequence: CASSSPPTGFYGYTF.

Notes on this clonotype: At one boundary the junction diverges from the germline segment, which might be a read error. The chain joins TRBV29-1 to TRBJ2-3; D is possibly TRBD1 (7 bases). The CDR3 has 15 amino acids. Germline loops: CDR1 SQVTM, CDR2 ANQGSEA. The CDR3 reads CSVGVGGTDGDTRYF. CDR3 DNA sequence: TGCAGCGTTGGGGTCGGCGGGACAGATGGAGATACGCGGTATTTT.

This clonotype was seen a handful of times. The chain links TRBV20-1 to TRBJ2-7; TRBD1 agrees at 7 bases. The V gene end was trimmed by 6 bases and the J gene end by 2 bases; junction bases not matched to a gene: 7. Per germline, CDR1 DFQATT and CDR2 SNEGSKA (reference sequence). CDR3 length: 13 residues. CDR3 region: CSAQRDRAYEQYF. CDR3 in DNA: TGCAGTGCCCAACGGGACAGAGCCTACGAGCAGTACTTC.

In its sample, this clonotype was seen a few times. The CDR3 sequence is CASSPMGKGEQFF. The CDR3 coding sequence is TGTGCCAGCTCACCAATGGGAAAGGGAGAGCAGTTCTTC. The chain links TRBV18 to TRBJ2-1; no clear D. This CDR3 is 13 amino acids long. The V end was cut by 2 bases, the J end by 10 bases, with 12 bases between. Germline V lookup: CDR1 KGHSH, CDR2 LQKENI. Based on the CDR3 plus reference TRBV18 and TRBJ2-1, the full variable domain is NAGVMQNPRHLVRRRGQEARLRCSPMKGHSHVYWYRQLPEEGLKFMVYLQKENIIDESGMPKERFSAEFPKEGPSILRIQQVVRGDSAAYFCASSPMGKGEQFFGPGTRLTVL.

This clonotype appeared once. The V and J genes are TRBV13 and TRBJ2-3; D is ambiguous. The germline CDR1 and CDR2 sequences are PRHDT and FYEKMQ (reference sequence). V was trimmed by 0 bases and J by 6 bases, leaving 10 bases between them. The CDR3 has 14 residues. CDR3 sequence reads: CASSLGVGVDTQYF. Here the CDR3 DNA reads TGTGCCAGCAGCTTAGGGGTAGGAGTGGATACGCAGTATTTT.

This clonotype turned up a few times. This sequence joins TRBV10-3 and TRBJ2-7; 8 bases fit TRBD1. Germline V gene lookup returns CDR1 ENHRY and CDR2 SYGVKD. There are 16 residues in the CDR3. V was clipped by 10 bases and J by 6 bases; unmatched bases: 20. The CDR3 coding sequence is TGTGCCACTTACGGACAGGGTAGCCCAGGAGCGGGCGAGCAGTACTTC. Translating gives CATYGQGSPGAGEQYF.

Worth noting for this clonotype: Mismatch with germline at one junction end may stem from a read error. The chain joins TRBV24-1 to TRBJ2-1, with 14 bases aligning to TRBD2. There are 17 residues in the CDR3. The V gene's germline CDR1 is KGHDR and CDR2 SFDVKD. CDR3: CATSDPQGLAGDNGQFF. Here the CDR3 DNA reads TGTGCCACCAGTGATCCCCAGGGACTAGCGGGGGACAATGGGCAGTTCTTC.

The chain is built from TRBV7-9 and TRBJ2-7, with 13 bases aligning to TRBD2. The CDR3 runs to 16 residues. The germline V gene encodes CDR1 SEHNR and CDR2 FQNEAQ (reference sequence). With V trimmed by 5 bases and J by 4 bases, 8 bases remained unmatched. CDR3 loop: CASSPGLAGEGYEQYF. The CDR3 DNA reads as TGTGCCAGCAGCCCAGGACTAGCGGGAGAGGGATACGAGCAGTACTTC. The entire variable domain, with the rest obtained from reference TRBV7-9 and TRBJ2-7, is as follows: DTGVSQNPRHKITKRGQNVTFRCDPISEHNRLYWYRQTLGQGPEFLTYFQNEAQLEKSRLLSDRFSAERPKGSFSTLEIQRTEQGDSAMYLCASSPGLAGEGYEQYFGPGTRLTVT.

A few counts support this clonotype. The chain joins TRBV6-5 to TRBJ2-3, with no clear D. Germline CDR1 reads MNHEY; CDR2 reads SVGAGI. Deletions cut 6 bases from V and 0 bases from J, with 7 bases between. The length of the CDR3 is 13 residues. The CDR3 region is CASRQSSTDTQYF. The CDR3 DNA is TGTGCCAGCAGACAGAGTAGCACAGATACGCAGTATTTT.

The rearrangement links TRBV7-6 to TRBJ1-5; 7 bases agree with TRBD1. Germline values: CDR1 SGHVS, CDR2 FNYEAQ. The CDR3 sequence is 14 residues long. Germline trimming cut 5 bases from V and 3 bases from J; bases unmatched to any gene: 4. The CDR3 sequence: CASSPGGDNQPQHF. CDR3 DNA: TGTGCCAGCAGCCCAGGGGGGGACAATCAGCCCCAGCATTTT. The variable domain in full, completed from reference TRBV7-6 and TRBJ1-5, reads GAGVSQSPRYKVTKRGQDVALRCDPISGHVSLYWYRQALGQGPEFLTYFNYEAQQDKSGLPNDRFSAERPEGSISTLTIQRTEQRDSAMYRCASSPGGDNQPQHFGDGTRLSIL.

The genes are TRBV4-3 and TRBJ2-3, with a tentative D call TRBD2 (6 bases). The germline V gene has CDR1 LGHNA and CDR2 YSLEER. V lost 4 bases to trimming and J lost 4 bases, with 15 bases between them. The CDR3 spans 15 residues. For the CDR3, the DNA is TGCGCCAGCAGCCGCGGGACCCCTAGGGCAGATACGCAGTATTTT. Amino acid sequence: CASSRGTPRADTQYF.